Below are 9 T cell receptor beta chains sequenced from a single sample in a study of cytomegalovirus exposure and HLA in healthy donors. PCR employed 60 Vbeta and 13 Jbeta primers. Assay used: immunoSEQ multiplex PCR; TCRdb lists only in-frame clones, some missing. This table holds 100,000 to 150,000 clones, about 80% found once. The sample comprised PBMCs. These receptors were taken from a young man in good health and CMV-seropositive.

This clone occurred once. The chain joins TRBV19 to TRBJ2-7; D might be TRBD1 (6 bases). The CDR3 is made up of 15 amino acids. The V gene's germline CDR1 is LNHDA and CDR2 SQIVND (reference sequence). With 4 bases removed from V and 3 bases from J, the gap between germline ends came to 16 bases. The CDR3 here is CASSTGQGYLYEQYF. CDR3 nucleotides: TGTGCCAGTAGTACCGGGCAGGGGTACCTCTACGAGCAGTACTTC.

The chain employs TRBV5-5 and TRBJ2-1; 8 positions agree with TRBD1. J lost 5 bases, V lost 0 bases, and 7 bases had no gene match. The V gene's germline CDR1 is SGHKS and CDR2 YYEKEE (reference sequence). The CDR3 runs 16 residues. CDR3 residues: CASSLVSGGFNNEQFF. The CDR3 DNA is TGTGCCAGCAGCTTGGTATCAGGGGGCTTTAACAATGAGCAGTTCTTC.

The chain is built from TRBV11-2 and TRBJ1-1, with 7 bases fitting TRBD1. This CDR3 contains 12 residues. Germline-derived CDR1 and CDR2 are SGHAT and FQNNGV. The trim removed 2 bases at V and 9 bases at J, leaving 3 bases unmatched. In DNA form, the CDR3 reads TGTGCCAGCAGCTTATCAGGGGGGAAAGCTTTCTTT. This translates into CASSLSGGKAFF.

The V gene is TRBV29-1, the J gene TRBJ2-2; D may be TRBD1 (5 bases). The CDR3 sequence is 14 residues long. Germline CDR1 reads SQVTM; CDR2 reads ANQGSEA. V was trimmed by 5 bases and J by 3 bases, leaving 13 bases between them. CDR3 residues: CSVRDRGYTGELFF. The CDR3 DNA reads as TGCAGCGTTCGAGATAGGGGCTACACCGGGGAGCTGTTTTTT.

The chain uses TRBV28 and TRBJ2-2; 9 nucleotides agree with TRBD1. With 6 bases clipped from V and 6 bases from J, the junction kept 11 bases outside the gene matches. Looked up from germline, CDR1 is MDHEN and CDR2 is SYDVKM. The length of the CDR3 is 16 residues. As DNA, the CDR3 is TGTGCCAGCAGCGAATCCCTTACAGGGGGCTCCGGGGAGCTGTTTTTT. Protein product: CASSESLTGGSGELFF.

This chain connects TRBV27 to TRBJ1-5; 8 nucleotides align to TRBD1. V was pared by 5 bases and J by 6 bases, with 15 bases of the junction left unmatched. Germline CDR1 MNHEY, CDR2 SMNVEV (reference sequence). The CDR3 spans 17 residues. The CDR3 nucleotides read TGTGCCAGCAGTCCCCTTTTCGTTCAGGGGGCATTTCAGCCCCAGCATTTT. Its protein is CASSPLFVQGAFQPQHF.

The chain uses TRBV18 and TRBJ2-6; 9 nucleotides line up with TRBD1. CDR1 is KGHSH and CDR2 is LQKENI in the germline V gene. V was pared by 4 bases and J by 2 bases, with 6 bases of the junction left unmatched. The CDR3 has 17 residues. The CDR3 loop reads CASSRGQGMAGANVLTF. The CDR3 DNA sequence: TGTGCCAGCTCACGGGGACAGGGAATGGCTGGGGCCAACGTCCTGACTTTC.

The V gene is TRBV10-1, the J gene TRBJ2-3, with 9 bases that match TRBD2. The CDR3 runs to 15 residues. Germline-derived CDR1 and CDR2 are WNHNN and SYGVQD (reference sequence). V trimming: 2 bases; J trimming: 6 bases; junction bases outside the gene matches: 6. CDR3 nucleotide sequence: TGCGCCAGCAGTGAGGGCGGGAGGGCCGGGGATACGCAGTATTTT. It codes for CASSEGGRAGDTQYF.

V gene TRBV7-6 combines with J gene TRBJ1-2; 7 bases agree with TRBD1. Germline trimming cut 2 bases from V and 6 bases from J; bases unmatched to any gene: 6. The CDR3 runs 14 residues. Germline CDR1 reads SGHVS; CDR2 reads FNYEAQ. CDR3 DNA sequence: TGTGCCAGCAGCTTACGACAGGGAGAGGATGGCTACACCTTC. Its translation is CASSLRQGEDGYTF. Looking up the rest from reference TRBV7-6 and TRBJ1-2 gives the full variable domain: GAGVSQSPRYKVTKRGQDVALRCDPISGHVSLYWYRQALGQGPEFLTYFNYEAQQDKSGLPNDRFSAERPEGSISTLTIQRTEQRDSAMYRCASSLRQGEDGYTFGSGTRLTVV.